This paragraph covers one T cell receptor beta chain sequence. The data are from a study of T cell changes during pregnancy in multiple sclerosis. Only in-frame clones appear in the TCRdb table, and some are missing; sequencing was by immunoSEQ multiplex PCR. The sample contains about 80,000 clones, roughly 94% of which appear only once. V lost 0 bases, J lost 5 bases, and 2 bases stayed unmatched. The germline CDR1 and CDR2 sequences are MNHEY and SMNVEV (reference sequence). The CDR3 extends over 16 amino acids. Sample: peripheral blood, taken before pregnancy. The V gene is TRBV27, the J gene TRBJ2-1; 12 positions match TRBD2. The clonotype originates from a female donor with multiple sclerosis, enrolled in a pregnancy study. The CDR3 region is CASSLSASGGDNEQFF. CDR3 in DNA: TGTGCCAGCAGTTTATCGGCTAGCGGGGGGGACAATGAGCAGTTCTTC.